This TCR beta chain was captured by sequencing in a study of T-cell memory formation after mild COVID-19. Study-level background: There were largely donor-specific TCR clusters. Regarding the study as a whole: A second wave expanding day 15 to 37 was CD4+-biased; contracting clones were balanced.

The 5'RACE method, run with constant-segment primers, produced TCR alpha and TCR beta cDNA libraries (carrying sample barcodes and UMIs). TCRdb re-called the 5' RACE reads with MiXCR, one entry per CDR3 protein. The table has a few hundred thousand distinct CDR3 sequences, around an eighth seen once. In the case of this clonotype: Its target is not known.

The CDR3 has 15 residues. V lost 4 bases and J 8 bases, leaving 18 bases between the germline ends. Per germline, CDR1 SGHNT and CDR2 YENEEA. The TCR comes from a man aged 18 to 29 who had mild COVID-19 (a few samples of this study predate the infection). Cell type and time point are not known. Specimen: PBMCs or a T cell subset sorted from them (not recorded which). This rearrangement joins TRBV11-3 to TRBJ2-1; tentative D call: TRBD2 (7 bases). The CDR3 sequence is CASSSPWGGGDEQFF. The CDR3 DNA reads TGTGCCAGCAGCTCTCCCTGGGGGGGCGGGGATGAGCAGTTCTTC.